Listed below are T cell receptor beta chains from one sample, sequenced in a study of blood T cell repertoires in COVID-19. Method: immunoSEQ multiplex PCR; TCRdb's copy keeps in-frame clones and lacks some. The table lists fewer than 500,000 clones, about nine tenths of them singletons, with 1.4% to 1.5% in the top ten. The sequencing input was peripheral blood. The receptors come from a woman aged 25 to 45 with active or convalescent COVID-19. CDR3s include the opening cysteine and the closing phenylalanine or tryptophan. A D gene is named only where the DNA matches it firmly. Some rows mark clone size as missing; the rest say once, few, many or name a class of expanded clone.

CDR3nt	CDR3aa	abundance	d_gene	v_gene	j_gene	len
TGTGCCAGCTCACCACCTGCCCAGAATAACTATGGCTACACCTTC	CASSPPAQNNYGYTF	once	-	TRBV18	TRBJ1-2	15
TGTGCCAGTAGTATCAGGGGGACCGGGGAGCTGTTTTTT	CASSIRGTGELFF	-	TRBD1	TRBV19	TRBJ2-2	13
TGCGCCAGCAGCGACGGACAAGGCTATGGCTACACCTTC	CASSDGQGYGYTF	-	-	TRBV5-1	TRBJ1-2	13
TGCGCCAGCACCACGACCATACAGGGAAACTATGGCTACACCTTC	CASTTTIQGNYGYTF	-	-	TRBV5-1	TRBJ1-2	15
TGTGCCATCAGTGATATCCCTAGCGGTTACAATGAGCAGTTCTTC	CAISDIPSGYNEQFF	-	TRBD2	TRBV10-3	TRBJ2-1	15
TGTGCCAGCCAGACAGGGTATAATGAAAAACTGTTTTTT	CASQTGYNEKLFF	-	TRBD1	TRBV5-6	TRBJ1-4	13
TGTGCCTGGAGGGCAGGGGGTTCCACCTACGAGCAGTACTTC	CAWRAGGSTYEQYF	-	TRBD1	TRBV30	TRBJ2-7	14
TGTGCCAGCAGTGATGGCAGGGGTCAGCCCCAGCATTTT	CASSDGRGQPQHF	few	-	TRBV6-1	TRBJ1-5	13
TGTGCCAGCAGCTTACCGGGGGTCGAGCAGTACTTC	CASSLPGVEQYF	-	-	TRBV13	TRBJ2-7	12
TGTGCCAGCTCACCAAGGAGCGGGCTAGCAGGAGATACGCAGTATTTT	CASSPRSGLAGDTQYF	-	-	TRBV18	TRBJ2-3	16
TGTGCCAGCAGCGGACCGACTAGCCCAGATACGCAGTATTTT	CASSGPTSPDTQYF	-	TRBD2	TRBV6-5	TRBJ2-3	14
TGTGCCAGCAGCTTGTACCAGGGTGCGAACACCGGGGAGCTGTTTTTT	CASSLYQGANTGELFF	-	-	TRBV5-4	TRBJ2-2	16
TGTGCCAGCAGTTTAAGGCGGGAGGGCCGCGATGAGCAGTTCTTC	CASSLRREGRDEQFF	-	TRBD2	TRBV27	TRBJ2-1	15
TGCAGCGTTGAACAACAGGAGGGGAACACTGAAGCTTTCTTT	CSVEQQEGNTEAFF	-	-	TRBV29-1	TRBJ1-1	14
TGTGCCAGCAGTAGGACTAGCGGGGGGGCGGTCACCGGGGAGCTGTTTTTT	CASSRTSGGAVTGELFF	-	TRBD2	TRBV27	TRBJ2-2	17
TGCGCCAGCAGCCAAGATGCAGGATCCAATCAGCCCCAGCATTTT	CASSQDAGSNQPQHF	-	-	TRBV4-1	TRBJ1-5	15
TGTGCCAGCAGCCCATTCCTTAATACGGGGGATACGCAGTATTTT	CASSPFLNTGDTQYF	-	-	TRBV9	TRBJ2-3	15
TGTGCCAGCAGTCCATTGGGACAGACCTTCACTGAAGCTTTCTTT	CASSPLGQTFTEAFF	-	TRBD1	TRBV27	TRBJ1-1	15
TGTGCCAGCAGCCAGGGAAATCAGCCCCAGCATTTT	CASSQGNQPQHF	-	-	TRBV27	TRBJ1-5	12
TGCGCCAGCACCCAGGGCGTGAACACTGAAGCTTTCTTT	CASTQGVNTEAFF	-	-	TRBV5-1	TRBJ1-1	13
TGCGCCAGCAGCTTGGCAGGCGGACAGGGGGCCGAGCAGTACTTC	CASSLAGGQGAEQYF	-	TRBD1	TRBV5-1	TRBJ2-7	15
TGTGCCAGCAGTTTATGGTCCAGCGGGAGACACACCGGGGAGCTGTTTTTT	CASSLWSSGRHTGELFF	once	TRBD2	TRBV28	TRBJ2-2	17
TGCGCCAGCAGTGAGTCGTGGGGCCACGAGCAGTACTTC	CASSESWGHEQYF	-	-	TRBV10-2	TRBJ2-7	13
TGTGCCAGCAGCCAGGGCGGGGCAGGGCGATCCTCTGGAAACACCATATATTTT	CASSQGGAGRSSGNTIYF	-	-	TRBV3-1/TRBV3-2	TRBJ1-3	18
TGTGCCATCAGTGAACTAGGGGGAGCCCGAGAAGCTTTCTTT	CAISELGGAREAFF	-	-	TRBV10-3	TRBJ1-1	14
TGTGCCAGCAACCTTGACCGGGAAAATCAGCCCCAGCATTTT	CASNLDRENQPQHF	-	-	TRBV19	TRBJ1-5	14
TGCGCCAGCAGCCTCACAGGGGGTTGGGATGAAAAACTGTTTTTT	CASSLTGGWDEKLFF	-	TRBD1	TRBV5-1	TRBJ1-4	15
TGCGCCAGCAGCCCGAAAACTCTACCCGGGACAGGGTACCAAGAGACCCAGTACTTC	CASSPKTLPGTGYQETQYF	once	TRBD1	TRBV4-1	TRBJ2-5	19
TGTGCCAGCAGTTTAGAGTCAGGGGGGGCTTTCTTT	CASSLESGGAFF	-	TRBD1	TRBV12-3/TRBV12-4	TRBJ1-1	12
TGTGCCAGCAGCCAAGATAGCGGGGAGGTTCAGCCCCAGCATTTT	CASSQDSGEVQPQHF	-	-	TRBV3-1/TRBV3-2	TRBJ1-5	15
TGTGCCAGCAGTGAGACACTGAGCTCTGGAAACACCATATATTTT	CASSETLSSGNTIYF	-	-	TRBV6-1	TRBJ1-3	15
TGCGCCAGCAGCCAGATGGACAGTCGCAATCAGCCCCAGCATTTT	CASSQMDSRNQPQHF	-	-	TRBV5-1	TRBJ1-5	15
TGTGCCAGCAGTGAAGCGGGGGGAGCGGAAAAACTGTTTTTT	CASSEAGGAEKLFF	-	-	TRBV6-1	TRBJ1-4	14
TGTGCCAGCAGCTTATTGGGCAGCAATCAGCCCCAGCATTTT	CASSLLGSNQPQHF	-	-	TRBV7-9	TRBJ1-5	14
TGTGCCAGCAGCCAAGTAGAATATGGCTACACCTTC	CASSQVEYGYTF	-	-	TRBV3-1/TRBV3-2	TRBJ1-2	12
TGTGCCAGCGTCCTCGGGGGAAGAGCGGAGAACTATGGCTACACCTTC	CASVLGGRAENYGYTF	once	-	TRBV5-5	TRBJ1-2	16
TGCGCCAGCAGCCAAGAGGCGACTAGTCCCTACGAGCAGTACTTC	CASSQEATSPYEQYF	once	-	TRBV4-1	TRBJ2-7	15
TGTGCCAGCAGTGAAGTGGAGCTCACTGAAGCTTTCTTT	CASSEVELTEAFF	-	-	TRBV2	TRBJ1-1	13
TGTGCCAGCAGCTTATACCAGGGGGCTGGAAACACCATATATTTT	CASSLYQGAGNTIYF	few	TRBD1	TRBV7-8	TRBJ1-3	15
TGTGCCAGCAGCGTGCGACAGGGTGGTCAGCCCCAGCATTTT	CASSVRQGGQPQHF	-	TRBD1	TRBV7-2	TRBJ1-5	14